Sequencing of this T cell receptor (beta chain) was carried out in a study of blood T cell repertoires in COVID-19. Study-level background: The analysed material was cDNA or gDNA that came from T cells, B-cell-depleted T cells, or PBMCs.

The protocol was immunoSEQ multiplex PCR, while the TCRdb copy is restricted to in-frame clones and leaves out a portion. The data hold approximately 190,000 clones, with 80% to 85% observed a single time. The sequencing input was peripheral blood. This TCR came from a woman aged 30 to 39 with acute or convalescent COVID-19.

In nucleotides, the CDR3 is TGCGCCAGCAGCTTACATCCCACCGGGGAGCTGTTTTTT. Its protein is CASSLHPTGELFF. The genes are TRBV5-1 and TRBJ2-2; D ambiguous. CDR3 size: 13 residues. CDR1 SGHRS and CDR2 YFSETQ come from the germline V gene. Trimming took off 2 bases at V and 4 bases at J, with 6 bases between the two ends.